The source of this TCR beta chain is a study of T cell responses to AZD1222 COVID-19 vaccine. Doses given second, at about 4 or about 12 weeks, were pooled. The CDR3 runs to 16 residues. Trimming pared 1 base from V and 10 bases from J, leaving 22 bases between. Germline V gene data show CDR1 as MDHEN and CDR2 as SYDVKM. The repertoire was sequenced with immunoSEQ multiplex PCR; TCRdb's copy has only in-frame clones and lacks some. The sample holds more than 150,000 clones, 94% seen once. General study results and limits: The sample set comprised mostly white British donors with more females, and clonal diversity was possibly underestimated. Vaccine-related CD4 TCRs covered spike, predominating at 160-218 and 743-854.

In the case of this clone: Its matching antigen is unknown.

The material sequenced was peripheral blood, taken 28 days after the second AZD1222 dose. The chain links TRBV28 to TRBJ2-5; tentatively, D is TRBD1 or TRBD2 (5 bases each). This clonotype was obtained from an adult who received the AZD1222 COVID-19 vaccine. The DNA of the CDR3 is TGTGCCAGCAGTTTATATGGAAAGACGGGGCGGAGAGGCCAGTACTTC. The encoded protein is CASSLYGKTGRRGQYF.